This passage covers 8 T cell receptor beta chains from one sample sequenced in a study of T cells in Graves' hyperthyroidism and ophthalmopathy. Using RNA transcripts as the source, TCR beta CDR3 regions were amplified. A first-round RT-PCR of the TCR CDR3 used the HTBI primer set. TCRdb ran MiXCR on the multiplex PCR reads and lists one entry per CDR3 protein. The data contain about 350,000 distinct CDR3 sequences, approximately 17% of them singletons. The material sequenced was blood. These TCRs come from a woman aged 25-40 years with Graves' hyperthyroidism that later progressed to Graves' ophthalmopathy.

V usage is TRBV2 and J usage is TRBJ1-3; 9 nucleotides agree with TRBD1. Germline V gene data show CDR1 as SNHLY and CDR2 as FYNNEI. The V gene end was trimmed by 6 bases and the J gene end by 3 bases; junction bases not matched to a gene: 3. The CDR3 covers 14 residues. The DNA for the CDR3 is TGTGCCAGCAGCGCGACAGGGGGTGGAAACACCATATATTTT. It yields the protein CASSATGGGNTIYF.

As DNA, the CDR3 is TGTGCCTGGAGGAACTATGAAAGTCAGCCCCAGCATTTT. It is translated as CAWRNYESQPQHF. The rearrangement joins TRBV30 to TRBJ1-5; D is undetermined. V was clipped by 3 bases and J by 6 bases, with 12 bases between them. The CDR3 sequence is 13 residues long. CDR1 GTSNPN and CDR2 SVGIG come from the germline V gene (reference sequence). The whole variable domain, remainder taken from reference TRBV30 and TRBJ1-5, is SQTIHQWPATLVQPVGSPLSLECTVEGTSNPNLYWYRQAAGRGLQLLFYSVGIGQISSEVPQNLSASRPQDRQFILSSKKLLLSDSGFYLCAWRNYESQPQHFGDGTRLSIL.

This clonotype was counted ten times or more. The rearrangement links TRBV12-3 or TRBV12-4 to TRBJ2-1; TRBD1 might be the D (5 bases). Trimming cost V 2 bases and J 7 bases, with 15 bases left between them. The CDR3 runs to 15 residues. In DNA, the CDR3 is TGTGCCAGCAGTTTATGGACCTCCCCAGGGAATGAGCAGTTCTTC. The encoded protein is CASSLWTSPGNEQFF.

This clonotype has a handful of counts. The J gene is TRBJ2-7, the V gene TRBV6-2 or TRBV6-3; maybe TRBD2 (6 bases). The germline gives CDR1 MNHEY, CDR2 SVGEGT. This CDR3 comprises 17 residues. V lost 0 bases and J 4 bases, leaving 19 bases between the germline ends. CDR3 bases: TGTGCCAGCAGTTACTCGAGTGGTAGGGAGGAGTTTTACGAGCAGTACTTC. Translation: CASSYSSGREEFYEQYF.

This clonotype was recorded many times. The gene calls are TRBV9 and TRBJ2-2; 9 bases line up with TRBD2. This CDR3 comprises 16 residues. Germline V lookup: CDR1 SGDLS, CDR2 YYNGEE. V dropped 1 base and J dropped 4; count of bases not matched to a gene: 5. CDR3 sequence (DNA): TGTGCCAGCAGCGTAAGCGGGAGGATCTCCACCGGGGAGCTGTTTTTT. Its translation is CASSVSGRISTGELFF.

This clonotype was picked up many times. J is TRBJ1-1 and V is TRBV12-3 or TRBV12-4; tentatively, D is TRBD1 (6 bases). The CDR3 contains 14 residues. Deletions cut 3 bases from V and 4 bases from J, with 12 bases between. The CDR3 spells CASSFAQGFTEAFF. The DNA for the CDR3 is TGTGCCAGCAGTTTTGCACAGGGTTTCACTGAAGCTTTCTTT.

This clonotype was found many times. The rearrangement uses TRBV5-1 and TRBJ2-1; no reliable D call. The CDR3 extends over 14 amino acids. From germline, CDR1 is SGHRS and CDR2 YFSETQ. Trimming stripped 0 bases from V and 6 bases from J, with 10 bases between. CDR3 bases: TGCGCCAGCAGCTTGGATTTTAGCCCCAATGAGCAGTTCTTC. Protein: CASSLDFSPNEQFF.

This clonotype came up many times. The V call is TRBV7-8, the J call TRBJ2-6; 7 positions agree with TRBD1. CDR1 and CDR2 (germline): SGHVS, FQNEAQ. Unmatched junction bases numbered 10, after V lost 5 bases and J lost 0 bases. This CDR3 has 18 residues. The CDR3 loop reads CASSEHRGPYSGANVLTF. In nucleotides, the CDR3 is TGTGCCAGCAGCGAACACAGGGGCCCCTACTCTGGGGCCAACGTCCTGACTTTC.